Following are 4 T cell receptor beta chains from one sample sequenced in a study of Ad26.COV2.S vaccination and SARS-CoV-2 variants. Sequenced by immunoSEQ multiplex PCR; TCRdb stores in-frame clones only, minus some. The repertoire includes 400,000 to 450,000 clones, around 90% of them detected once, and 12% sits in the top ten. Treatment defined: about 20 received Ad26.COV2.S at low or high dose, single or two shots; about 5 received placebo; per-sample allocation not given. Samples were taken on day 63 after the first vaccine or placebo injection. Here the sequenced sample was peripheral blood, taken in a trial of Ad26.COV2.S vaccine versus placebo. These TCRs come from a person between 18 and 65 years old who received the Ad26.COV2.S COVID-19 vaccine or a placebo.

The chain has TRBV3-1 (or the pseudogene TRBV3-2) and TRBJ1-3; TRBD1 matches 11 bases. This CDR3 is built from 17 residues. J lost 2 bases, V lost 5 bases, and 8 bases had no gene match. Germline assignment: CDR1 LGHDT and CDR2 YNNKEL (reference sequence). The chain's CDR3 is CASSSRTGGWTGNTIYF. In nucleotides, the CDR3 is TGTGCCAGCAGCTCGAGGACAGGGGGCTGGACTGGAAACACCATATATTTT.

The chain joins TRBV28 to TRBJ2-3; 7 bases are a match to TRBD2. V was clipped by 2 bases and J by 7 bases; unmatched bases: 3. Looked up from germline, CDR1 is MDHEN and CDR2 is SYDVKM. There are 13 residues in the CDR3. The chain's CDR3 is CASSLGREYTQYF. In nucleotides, the CDR3 is TGTGCCAGCAGTTTAGGGCGGGAGTATACGCAGTATTTT. Looking up the rest from reference TRBV28 and TRBJ2-3 gives the full variable domain: DVKVTQSSRYLVKRTGEKVFLECVQDMDHENMFWYRQDPGLGLRLIYFSYDVKMKEKGDIPEGYSVSREKKERFSLILESASTNQTSMYLCASSLGREYTQYFGPGTRLTVL.

The rearrangement joins TRBV6-5 to TRBJ2-3; D remains ambiguous. The V end lost 2 bases, the J end lost 1 base, and 10 bases lay between the germline ends. Germline lookup yields CDR1 MNHEY and CDR2 SVGAGI. This CDR3 contains 15 residues. Here the CDR3 reads CASSYNGGRTDTQYF. The CDR3 nucleotides are TGTGCCAGCAGTTACAACGGCGGACGCACAGATACGCAGTATTTT.

CDR3 in DNA: TGTGCCAGCAGCTTAATTTTCCAAGAGACCCAGTACTTC. It yields the protein CASSLIFQETQYF. The chain employs TRBV7-2 and TRBJ2-5; no clear D. Trimming removed 2 bases at V and 1 base at J, with 5 bases between. Germline assignment: CDR1 SGHTA and CDR2 FQGNSA. This CDR3 spans 13 amino acids.